One T cell receptor beta chain is described in this entry. The junction had 10 bases not matched to a gene; V was cut back by 4 bases and J by 4 bases. The V gene's germline CDR1 is GTSNPN and CDR2 SVGIG (reference sequence). The CDR3 has 15 residues. At collection, donors were nominally healthy, but unrecorded immune exposures were probable. The data originate from a study of cytomegalovirus exposure and HLA in healthy donors. In the PCR, 60 Vbeta and 13 Jbeta primers were used. Using immunoSEQ multiplex PCR, the repertoire was profiled, and TCRdb retains in-frame clones only, with some absent. The sample carries roughly 110,000 clones, about 64% recorded once.

The receptor was isolated from a female donor in good health and CMV-seronegative. This rearrangement joins TRBV30 to TRBJ2-5; TRBD2 matches 9 bases. The sequenced material came from PBMCs. CDR3 nucleotide sequence: TGTGCCTGGATAATCTTAGCGGGAGAGGTAGAGACCCAGTACTTC. This sequence encodes CAWIILAGEVETQYF.